The table lists the clone carrying this TCR beta chain with a few counts. This record belongs to a study of T-cell reconstitution after alpha-beta-depleted transplantation in children. With V trimmed by 2 bases and J by 6 bases, 5 bases remained unmatched. Germline V gene sequence: CDR1 MNHEY, CDR2 SVGEGT. This CDR3 is built from 17 residues. Unique molecular identifiers were incorporated when the TCRbeta library was constructed. TCRdb itself ran the PCR reads through MiXCR, one entry per CDR3 protein. The sample has some 590,000 distinct CDR3 sequences, roughly a tenth seen once. This chain links TRBV6-2 or TRBV6-3 with TRBJ2-1; 15 positions match TRBD2. The source was PBMCs from the stem cell graft donor, collected from the stem cell graft. The sequence was collected from a human donor who donated a stem cell graft to a child with acute myeloid leukemia. The CDR3 bases are TGTGCCAGCAGTTACGGGGGACTAGCGGGAGGTGGCAATGAGCAGTTCTTC. Its protein is CASSYGGLAGGGNEQFF.